These T cell receptor beta chains were read from a single sample in a study of identical twins. In TCRdb, the 5' RACE reads were re-called with MiXCR into one record per CDR3 protein. Among approximately 220,000 distinct CDR3 sequences listed, approximately 8.3% were seen once. This same sample was also part of a study on yellow fever vaccine responses in identical twins.

Sample: memory (CD45RO+) T cells sorted from blood. These receptors came from a woman between 18 and 29 years old in good health. Each CDR3 is given with its conserved first and last residue. A D gene is named only where the DNA matches it firmly. Rows give clone size only sometimes, using once, few, many, or a class for an expanded clone.

size: few
J: TRBJ2-3
V: TRBV12-3/TRBV12-4
D: TRBD2
DNA: TGTGCCAGCAGTCGACTAGCCGATACGCAGTATTTT
CDR3: CASSRLADTQYF

size: many
J: TRBJ2-3
V: TRBV5-1
D: .
DNA: TGCGCCAGCAGCTCTAGGCAGAACACAGATACGCAGTATTTT
CDR3: CASSSRQNTDTQYF

size: .
J: TRBJ1-1
V: TRBV4-3
D: .
DNA: TGCGCCAGCAGCCAAGATCCCTTGAACACTGAAGCTTTCTTT
CDR3: CASSQDPLNTEAFF

size: .
J: TRBJ1-3
V: TRBV2
D: TRBD1
DNA: TGTGCCAGCAGTGGACAGGGCTCTGGAAACACCATATATTTT
CDR3: CASSGQGSGNTIYF

size: many
J: TRBJ2-7
V: TRBV5-1
D: .
DNA: TGCGCCAGCAGCTTGGTTGGTGGGGGTGCCTACGAGCAGTACTTC
CDR3: CASSLVGGGAYEQYF

size: few
J: TRBJ1-6
V: TRBV20-1
D: .
DNA: TGCAGTGCTAGAGCAATGGCAGTTCAATCCCTCCACTTT
CDR3: CSARAMAVQSLHF

size: few
J: TRBJ2-4
V: TRBV7-2
D: TRBD1
DNA: TGTGCCAGCAGCTCAGGGGGACAGGATCGGAACATTCAGTACTTC
CDR3: CASSSGGQDRNIQYF

size: many
J: TRBJ1-1
V: TRBV3-1
D: .
DNA: TGTGCCAGCAGCCAAGATGGGGGGACTGAAGCTTTCTTT
CDR3: CASSQDGGTEAFF

size: .
J: TRBJ2-1
V: TRBV7-9
D: TRBD2
DNA: TGTGCCAGCAGCTTAGGGACTAGTCCCGTCAATGAGCAGTTCTTC
CDR3: CASSLGTSPVNEQFF

size: many
J: TRBJ2-2
V: TRBV21-1
D: .
DNA: TGTGCCAGCAGCAAAGTAGGACTGGGACTAGTATATCTTTGGACCGGGGAGCTGTTTTTT
CDR3: CASSKVGLGLVYLWTGELFF

size: few
J: TRBJ1-5
V: TRBV28
D: .
DNA: TGTGCCAGCATCGATGTGGGGGCCCAGCATTTT
CDR3: CASIDVGAQHF

size: .
J: TRBJ2-7
V: TRBV29-1
D: .
DNA: TGCAGCGTAGTCCAATGGGGTTCCTACGAGCAGTACTTC
CDR3: CSVVQWGSYEQYF

size: few
J: TRBJ1-4
V: TRBV10-3
D: .
DNA: TGTGCCATCAGCGGGACATCGGATGCATTCGGAAAACTGTTTTTT
CDR3: CAISGTSDAFGKLFF

size: many
J: TRBJ2-7
V: TRBV7-8
D: TRBD2
DNA: TGTGCCAGCAGCCGCCGGGACTATCCCTACGAGCAGTACTTC
CDR3: CASSRRDYPYEQYF